This T cell receptor beta chain was sequenced in a study of T cell responses to AZD1222 COVID-19 vaccine. Here immunoSEQ multiplex PCR was the method, and the copy in TCRdb shows in-frame clones only, minus some. This table holds approximately 160,000 clones, just over 90% found once. The CDR3 spans 17 residues. The junction had 2 bases not matched to a gene; V was cut back by 5 bases and J by 0 bases. Germline CDR1 reads SGHVS; CDR2 reads FQNEAQ. The chain links TRBV7-8 to TRBJ2-3, with 16 bases that match TRBD2. The receptor was isolated from an adult who received the AZD1222 COVID-19 vaccine. Material: peripheral blood, obtained 28 days after the second AZD1222 dose. CDR3 DNA: TGTGCCAGCAGCACGGGACTAGCGGGGGGGAGCACAGATACGCAGTATTTT. It codes for CASSTGLAGGSTDTQYF.